This T cell receptor (beta chain) originates from a study of radiation and T cells in renal cell carcinoma. Overall study: Nephrectomy followed 15 Gy stereotactic body radiation by 4 weeks. Study-level points and caveats: In blood, top tumor clones expanded by 2 weeks, shrinking by 4.

Some clones are missing from TCRdb's copy, which holds only in-frame ones; the method was immunoSEQ multiplex PCR. The sample has roughly 130,000 clones, more than 70% seen once. CDR3 size: 13 residues. Germline V gene sequence: CDR1 LNHDA, CDR2 SQIVND (reference sequence). Trimming at V came to 9 bases and at J to 3 bases, leaving 5 bases not matched to a gene. In the case of this clone: Antigen unknown.

Regarding time point: blood 2 weeks post-SBRT. Treatment specified: 15 Gy SBRT to primary tumor, nephrectomy 4 weeks later. This rearrangement joins TRBV19 to TRBJ1-5, with TRBD1 matching over 7 bases. The sample consisted of blood, taken from a patient whose treatment included radiotherapy and nephrectomy. This TCR derives from a woman in her 70s with renal cell carcinoma. The CDR3 loop reads CASHDRDNQPQHF. The CDR3 DNA reads as TGTGCCAGCCATGACAGGGACAATCAGCCCCAGCATTTT.